This is a list of T cell receptor beta chains from one sample in a study of T cells in Graves' hyperthyroidism and ophthalmopathy. TCRdb passed the multiplex PCR reads through MiXCR, listing each CDR3 protein once. The table lists 350,000 or so distinct CDR3 sequences, roughly 18% of them singletons, with around 50% in the top ten. The source material was blood. The receptors shown here come from a woman aged 50 to 60 with Graves' hyperthyroidism. CDR3s leave out the opening cysteine and the closing phenylalanine or tryptophan.

v_gene	len	j_gene	CDR3aa
TRBV12-3/TRBV12-4	12	TRBJ2-3	ASSLDLSPDTQY
TRBV10-2	11	TRBJ2-7	ASSESETYEQY
TRBV20-1	10	TRBJ2-7	SSERDSYEQY
TRBV4-1	11	TRBJ2-3	ASSQYGTSTQY
TRBV7-6	13	TRBJ2-7	ASSLAPGQAYEQY
TRBV5-6	13	TRBJ2-1	ASSLGPSGRNEQF
TRBV7-9	13	TRBJ2-2	ASSQWDYFTGELF
TRBV4-1	12	TRBJ2-1	ASSQMSRRNEQF
TRBV11-1	13	TRBJ1-1	ASSLERALDTEAF
TRBV20-1	13	TRBJ2-3	SAFRPGRETDTQY
TRBV20-1	13	TRBJ2-3	SAPAAAISTDTQY
TRBV6-5	13	TRBJ2-1	ASSSQREGYNEQF
TRBV20-1	13	TRBJ2-1	SARRSGRVYNEQF
TRBV7-4	12	TRBJ2-7	ASSFGLAGGRQY
TRBV6-1	13	TRBJ1-5	ASSESGTGGQPQH
TRBV6-1	11	TRBJ1-1	ASTPDPNTEAF
TRBV30	11	TRBJ1-5	AWSVSPHQPQH
TRBV11-2	15	TRBJ2-3	ASSLGRLAGGTDTQY
TRBV19	12	TRBJ2-5	ASSIRGTQETQY
TRBV12-3/TRBV12-4	13	TRBJ1-5	ASSLGGDGNQPQH
TRBV12-3/TRBV12-4	12	TRBJ1-5	ASSQTDSNQPQH
TRBV3-1	12	TRBJ1-6	ASSPRGSHSPLH
TRBV20-1	10	TRBJ2-7	SAEGQSYGQY
TRBV3-1	14	TRBJ2-3	ASSFTGTWGADTQY
TRBV9	14	TRBJ1-1	ASSSIVGTANTEAF
TRBV4-2	15	TRBJ2-1	ASSQDWGGSSYNEQF
TRBV11-2	14	TRBJ1-4	ASSLRRTGSNEKLF
TRBV5-1	18	TRBJ2-1	ASTAGTDPEWQSSYNEQF
TRBV10-3	11	TRBJ1-1	AIRRDRNTEAF
TRBV30	9	TRBJ1-1	AWTPGGKAF
TRBV6-1	13	TRBJ1-1	ASSEAGRVAPEAF
TRBV11-2	13	TRBJ2-3	ASSQRTGETDTQY
TRBV20-1	12	TRBJ2-3	SARGQGFLDTQC
TRBV7-6	14	TRBJ2-3	ASSATGQGWTDTQY
TRBV7-9	15	TRBJ2-6	ASSFSSAGSGANVLT
TRBV7-9	17	TRBJ1-4	ASSVGQGDPSATNEKLF
TRBV28	12	TRBJ2-1	ASSLETVYNEQF
TRBV11-2	12	TRBJ2-5	ASSPSGGQETQY
TRBV10-3	13	TRBJ1-1	AISESGQGGTEAF
TRBV3-1	13	TRBJ2-2	ASSQVGGHTGELF
TRBV30	11	TRBJ2-7	AWSVGVTYEQY
TRBV6-5	11	TRBJ1-1	ASSYSGRGVTI
TRBV7-9	18	TRBJ2-7	ASSLAGIVGGINTAYEQY
TRBV6-1	9	TRBJ2-5	ASSKKETQY
TRBV18	11	TRBJ1-5	ASSPGRTGPQH
TRBV27	12	TRBJ1-2	ASGTGTPYNGYT
TRBV5-1	16	TRBJ2-1	ASSLVGWVAGGENEQF
TRBV10-3	12	TRBJ2-3	AILAGGGTDTQY
TRBV12-3/TRBV12-4	12	TRBJ1-1	ASSLQALNTEAF
TRBV7-8	13	TRBJ2-5	ASSPTGTSRKTQY
TRBV30	14	TRBJ1-2	AWRVTGGLRSYGYT